The text below deals with one T cell receptor (beta chain). The antigen remains unidentified. The data are from a study of cytomegalovirus exposure and HLA in healthy donors. General study points: TCR beta V- and J-gene trimming was later associated with a missense DCLRE1C variant. The later analysis indicated that the majority of CMV-associated TCR beta chains appeared HLA-restricted. In a later analysis, several top co-occurrence clusters appeared linked to parvovirus B19, influenza, CMV and Epstein-Barr virus. Reportedly, a later analysis found an Asian-associated ancestry cluster had fewer N-insertions than the approximately 670-donor mean.

From germline, CDR1 is SGHRS and CDR2 YFSETQ. V was trimmed by 3 bases and J by 14 bases, leaving 14 bases between them. This CDR3 spans 11 amino acids. 60 Vbeta and 13 Jbeta primers were used in PCR. Repertoires were generated with immunoSEQ multiplex PCR, while TCRdb's copy carries only in-frame clones and drops some. Of hundreds of thousands of clones listed, roughly 80% are singletons. The sample consisted of PBMCs. V usage is TRBV5-1 and J usage is TRBJ1-2; D may be TRBD1 (5 bases). This clonotype was obtained from a man aged 25 to 40 in good health and CMV-seronegative. CDR3 in amino acids: CASSSSRVKTF. CDR3 coding DNA: TGCGCCAGCAGCTCATCCAGGGTGAAGACCTTC.